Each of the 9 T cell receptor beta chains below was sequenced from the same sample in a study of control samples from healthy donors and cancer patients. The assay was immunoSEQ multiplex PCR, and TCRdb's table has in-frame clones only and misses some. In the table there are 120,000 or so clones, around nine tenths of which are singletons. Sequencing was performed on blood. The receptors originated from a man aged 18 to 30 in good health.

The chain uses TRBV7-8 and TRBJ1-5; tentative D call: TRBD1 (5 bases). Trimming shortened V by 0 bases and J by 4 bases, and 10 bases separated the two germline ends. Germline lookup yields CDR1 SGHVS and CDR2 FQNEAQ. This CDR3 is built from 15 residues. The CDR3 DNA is TGTGCCAGCAGCTTAGCGCGAGGGGCTAATCAGCCCCAGCATTTT. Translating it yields CASSLARGANQPQHF.

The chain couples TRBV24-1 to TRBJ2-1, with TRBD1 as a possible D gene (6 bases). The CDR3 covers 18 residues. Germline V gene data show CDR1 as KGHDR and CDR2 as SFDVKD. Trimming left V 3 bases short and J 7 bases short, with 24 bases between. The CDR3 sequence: CATSDHRYSPQGGNEQFF. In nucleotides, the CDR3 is TGTGCCACCAGTGATCATAGATACTCGCCACAGGGTGGGAATGAGCAGTTCTTC.

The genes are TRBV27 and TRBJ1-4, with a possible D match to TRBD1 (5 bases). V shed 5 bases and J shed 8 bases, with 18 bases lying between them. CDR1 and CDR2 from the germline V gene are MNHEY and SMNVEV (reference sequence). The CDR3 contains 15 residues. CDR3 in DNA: TGTGCCAGCAGTCCGACAGCGGGGAGTTGGGAAAAACTGTTTTTT. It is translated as CASSPTAGSWEKLFF.

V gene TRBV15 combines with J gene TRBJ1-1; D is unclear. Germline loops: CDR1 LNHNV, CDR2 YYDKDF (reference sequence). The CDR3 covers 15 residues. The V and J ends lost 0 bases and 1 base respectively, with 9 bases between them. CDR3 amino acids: CATSRDGRPNTEAFF. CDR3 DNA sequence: TGTGCCACCAGCAGAGATGGCAGGCCGAACACTGAAGCTTTCTTT.

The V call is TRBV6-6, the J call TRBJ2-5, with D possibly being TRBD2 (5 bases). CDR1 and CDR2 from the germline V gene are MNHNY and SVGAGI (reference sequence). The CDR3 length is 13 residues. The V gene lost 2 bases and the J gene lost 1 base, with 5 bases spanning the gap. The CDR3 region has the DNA TGTGCCAGCAGTTACGGGAGCCAAGAGACCCAGTACTTC. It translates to CASSYGSQETQYF.

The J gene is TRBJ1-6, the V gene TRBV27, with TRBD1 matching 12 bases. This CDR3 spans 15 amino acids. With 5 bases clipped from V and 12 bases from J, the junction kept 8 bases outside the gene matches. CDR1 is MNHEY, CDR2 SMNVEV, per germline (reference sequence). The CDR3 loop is CASSPTGTGGIPLHF. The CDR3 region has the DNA TGTGCCAGCAGTCCGACCGGGACAGGGGGCATACCCCTCCACTTT.

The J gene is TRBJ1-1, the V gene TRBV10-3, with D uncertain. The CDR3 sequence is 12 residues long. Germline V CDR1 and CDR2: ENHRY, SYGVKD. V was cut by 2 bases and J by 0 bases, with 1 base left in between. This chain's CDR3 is CAISEVNTEAFF. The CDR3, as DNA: TGTGCCATCAGTGAGGTGAACACTGAAGCTTTCTTT.

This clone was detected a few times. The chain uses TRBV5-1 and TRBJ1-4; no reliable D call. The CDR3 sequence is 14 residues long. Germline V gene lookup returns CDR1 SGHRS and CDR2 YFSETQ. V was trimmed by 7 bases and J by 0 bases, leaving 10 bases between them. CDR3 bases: TGCGCCAGCCGGCCAACCTCAACTAATGAAAAACTGTTTTTT. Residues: CASRPTSTNEKLFF.

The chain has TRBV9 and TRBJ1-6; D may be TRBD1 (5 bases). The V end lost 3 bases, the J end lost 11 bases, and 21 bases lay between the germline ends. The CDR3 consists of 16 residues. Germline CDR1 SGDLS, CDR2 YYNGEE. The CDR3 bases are TGTGCCAGCAGCGCGGGGGGTTTTACGGAATTTGCACCCCTCCACTTT. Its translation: CASSAGGFTEFAPLHF.